Each of the 8 T cell receptor beta chains below was sequenced from the same sample in a study of T cells in localized non-small cell lung cancer. The assay was immunoSEQ multiplex PCR, and TCRdb's table has in-frame clones only and misses some. The profile shows roughly 2,700 clones, approximately 25% of them singletons. The material sequenced was lung tumor tissue, taken before any cancer treatment. The source of these receptors is a man aged 35 to 70 with stage III lung adenocarcinoma.

This clone appeared a few times. The chain is built from TRBV12-5 and TRBJ1-1; tentatively, D is TRBD1 (6 bases). The CDR3 has 17 residues. Germline CDR1 is LGHNT and CDR2 is FRNRAP. The CDR3 here is CASSSRWRGISGTEAFF. For the CDR3, the DNA is TGTGCCAGCTCGAGTCGGTGGAGGGGGATCTCGGGCACTGAAGCTTTCTTT.

In this sample, this clone turned up many times. The gene calls are TRBV11-3 and TRBJ2-1, with 9 positions matching TRBD2. With V trimmed by 5 bases and J by 1 base, 12 bases remained unmatched. The CDR3 totals 18 residues. From germline, CDR1 is SGHNT and CDR2 YENEEA. The chain's CDR3 is CASSHGAASGASYNEQFF. Here the CDR3 DNA reads TGTGCCAGCAGCCACGGGGCGGCTAGCGGGGCGTCCTACAATGAGCAGTTCTTC.

By share, this clone ranks as medium-sized. The genes are TRBV6-8 and TRBJ2-7; TRBD2 aligns across 8 bases. Unmatched junction bases numbered 5, after V lost 6 bases and J lost 4 bases. Germline CDR1 is MNHGY and CDR2 is SAAAGT. This CDR3 region has 13 residues. The CDR3 DNA reads as TGTGCCAGCAGGCCCCCGGGGGGGTACGAGCAGTACTTC. This gives the protein CASRPPGGYEQYF.

This clone is labeled as medium-sized. The chain has TRBV6-8 and TRBJ1-5, with D perhaps TRBD1 (5 bases). With 6 bases removed from V and 2 bases from J, the gap between germline ends came to 26 bases. The CDR3 length is 19 residues. Germline assignment: CDR1 MNHGY and CDR2 SAAAGT. The CDR3 reads CASSHTPTSQGDGNQPQHF. The CDR3 DNA sequence: TGTGCCAGCAGCCATACCCCCACGTCGCAGGGAGACGGCAATCAGCCCCAGCATTTT.

This clone was recorded a few times. This rearrangement joins TRBV6-8 to TRBJ2-1; 10 bases map to TRBD1. V trimming: 0 bases; J trimming: 8 bases; junction bases outside the gene matches: 16. CDR3 size: 19 residues. Germline V CDR1 and CDR2: MNHGY, SAAAGT. CDR3: CASSYSVVWGQGWVDEQFF. The CDR3 coding sequence is TGTGCCAGCAGTTACTCTGTTGTATGGGGACAGGGGTGGGTCGATGAGCAGTTCTTC.

This clone was observed a handful of times. The chain carries TRBV18 and TRBJ2-7, with D maybe TRBD2 (6 bases). V gave up 3 bases and J gave up 3 bases, with 12 bases separating them. The CDR3 consists of 14 residues. CDR1 is KGHSH and CDR2 is LQKENI in the germline V gene. This CDR3 reads CASSPRDGYYEQYF. CDR3 coding DNA: TGTGCCAGCTCACCGCGGGACGGATACTACGAGCAGTACTTC.

This rearrangement joins TRBV9 to TRBJ2-3, with D unclear. Germline V lookup: CDR1 SGDLS, CDR2 YYNGEE. V shed 5 bases and J shed 2 bases, with 9 bases lying between them. The CDR3 is 13 residues long. The CDR3 DNA reads TGTGCCAGCAGTGCCCAGACCACAGATACGCAGTATTTT. Residues: CASSAQTTDTQYF.

This clone was observed a handful of times. The sample contains more than one DNA sequence encoding this CDR3. This sequence joins TRBV6-8 and TRBJ1-1, with no clear D. The CDR3 is 13 residues long. Germline-derived CDR1 and CDR2 are MNHGY and SAAAGT. V was shortened by 6 bases and J by 1 base, with 9 bases between the two germline ends. CDR3 in amino acids: CASRPRKNTEAFF. The CDR3 bases are TGTGCCAGCAGACCGAGAAAGAACACTGAAGCTTTCTTT.